These 21 T cell receptor beta chains came from one sample sequenced in a study of T cells in localized non-small cell lung cancer. The protocol was immunoSEQ multiplex PCR, while the TCRdb copy is restricted to in-frame clones and leaves out a portion. Of 20,000 to 25,000 clones in the sample, around nine tenths were seen once. The input for sequencing was peripheral blood, taken before any cancer treatment. The receptors come from a man aged 40 to 70 with stage I squamous cell lung carcinoma.

This chain uses TRBV6-1 with TRBJ2-7, with 9 bases that match TRBD1. V shed 4 bases, J shed 4 bases, and the junction held 8 bases outside the gene matches. There are 15 residues in the CDR3. Germline lookup yields CDR1 MNHNS and CDR2 SASEGT. CDR3 amino acids: CASSVFDRGKYEQYF. CDR3 sequence (DNA): TGTGCCAGCAGTGTTTTCGACAGGGGGAAGTACGAGCAGTACTTC.

The chain is built from TRBV18 and TRBJ2-2; D may correspond to TRBD1 or TRBD2 (5 bases each). This CDR3 has 17 amino acids. The V end was cut by 6 bases, the J end by 0 bases, with 17 bases between. The germline V gene encodes CDR1 KGHSH and CDR2 LQKENI. Written as DNA, the CDR3 is TGTGCCAGCTCCCCTCCGGGGCCAAACCCGAACACCGGGGAGCTGTTTTTT. Translating it yields CASSPPGPNPNTGELFF.

The chain couples TRBV10-2 to TRBJ1-2; D is possibly TRBD1 (5 bases). Germline-derived CDR1 and CDR2 are WSHSY and SAAADI. V lost 2 bases to trimming and J lost 7 bases, with 17 bases between them. The CDR3 runs 15 residues. CDR3 loop: CASSEISGGLSGYTF. The CDR3 DNA is TGCGCCAGCAGTGAGATATCCGGGGGGTTAAGTGGCTACACCTTC.

The chain is built from TRBV2 and TRBJ2-1; 7 bases are shared with TRBD2. This CDR3 contains 14 residues. V lost 6 bases to trimming and J lost 5 bases; unmatched junction nucleotides: 7. The germline CDR1 and CDR2 sequences are SNHLY and FYNNEI. The DNA for the CDR3 is TGTGCCAGCAGCCCTTGGGGAGGGGACAATGAGCAGTTCTTC. Translation gives CASSPWGGDNEQFF.

The chain has TRBV7-9 and TRBJ1-1; D remains unclear. The length of the CDR3 is 11 residues. Trimming stripped 7 bases from V and 7 bases from J, with 10 bases between. Germline assignment: CDR1 SEHNR and CDR2 FQNEAQ (reference sequence). The CDR3 DNA follows: TGTGCCAGCACCCAGGCGGGTGAAGCTTTCTTT. It translates to CASTQAGEAFF.

The CDR3 is CASSFPGGYEQFF. In DNA, the CDR3 is TGTGCCAGCAGCTTCCCGGGGGGCTATGAGCAGTTCTTC. The gene calls are TRBV5-8 and TRBJ2-1; possibly TRBD2 for D (7 bases). V gave up 2 bases and J gave up 8 bases, with 11 bases separating them. The germline CDR1 and CDR2 sequences are SGHTS and YDEGEE. The CDR3 is 13 amino acids.

V and J are TRBV7-5 and TRBJ1-1. TRBV7-5 is a recognized pseudogene. The CDR3 extends over 15 amino acids. CDR3 nucleotide sequence: TGTGCCAGAAGTCTCATCCGGGAAGGGAACACTGAAGCTTTCTTT. Translation gives CARSLIREGNTEAFF.

The chain links TRBV27 to TRBJ1-6, with D tentatively TRBD1 (5 bases). Deletions cut 0 bases from V and 9 bases from J, with 6 bases between. This CDR3 contains 13 residues. Looked up from germline, CDR1 is MNHEY and CDR2 is SMNVEV (reference sequence). CDR3 in amino acids: CASSLSRASPLHF. CDR3 DNA: TGTGCCAGCAGTTTATCCAGGGCTTCACCCCTCCACTTT.

The chain uses TRBV5-1 and TRBJ2-7; the D gene is possibly TRBD2 (5 bases). Deletions cut 0 bases from V and 7 bases from J, with 17 bases between. Germline values: CDR1 SGHRS, CDR2 YFSETQ. This CDR3 contains 15 residues. The CDR3, as DNA: TGCGCCAGCAGCTTGGCCCCGGAATATCCGGGAGAGCAGTACTTC. It translates to CASSLAPEYPGEQYF.

The chain carries TRBV5-4 and TRBJ2-1; 15 bases fit TRBD2. V lost 5 bases and J lost 15; bases outside the gene matches: 9. Germline loops: CDR1 SGHNT, CDR2 YYREEE (reference sequence). This CDR3 has 14 residues. The CDR3 DNA reads TGTGCCAGCAGTATCCGGACTAGCGGGGGGGCTTGGTTCTTC. Translation gives CASSIRTSGGAWFF. The entire variable domain, with the rest obtained from reference TRBV5-4 and TRBJ2-1, is as follows: ETGVTQSPTHLIKTRGQQVTLRCSSQSGHNTVSWYQQALGQGPQFIFQYYREEENGRGNFPPRFSGLQFPNYSSELNVNALELDDSALYLCASSIRTSGGAWFFGPGTRLTVL.

This chain joins TRBV7-2 and TRBJ1-6, with D hard to call. The CDR3 totals 15 residues. The V gene lost 1 base and the J gene lost 10 bases, with 14 bases spanning the gap. Germline lookup yields CDR1 SGHTA and CDR2 FQGNSA. CDR3 nucleotides: TGTGCCAGCAGCTTAGTCGGCGGGGAGGGATCACCCCTCCACTTT. Encoded protein: CASSLVGGEGSPLHF.

The chain has TRBV27 and TRBJ1-3, with TRBD1 as a possible D gene (5 bases). Trimming cost V 0 bases and J 3 bases, with 15 bases left between them. Germline V lookup: CDR1 MNHEY, CDR2 SMNVEV (reference sequence). The CDR3 covers 17 residues. The CDR3 DNA follows: TGTGCCAGCAGTTTATCGGGTCATCGGGGGATTGGAAACACCATATATTTT. Translating gives CASSLSGHRGIGNTIYF.

This clone was observed a few times. The rearrangement links TRBV7-2 to TRBJ1-5, with unresolved D. Looked up from germline, CDR1 is SGHTA and CDR2 is FQGNSA. V dropped 3 bases and J dropped 1 base, with 10 bases sitting between them. The CDR3 sequence is 15 residues long. CDR3 sequence: CASSLTWESNQPQHF. The CDR3 nucleotides read TGTGCCAGCAGCTTGACATGGGAGAGCAATCAGCCCCAGCATTTT.

This clone has a single count. The chain uses TRBV12-5 and TRBJ2-6; D gene ambiguous. This CDR3 is built from 14 residues. Trimming pared 4 bases from V and 0 bases from J, leaving 4 bases between. Per germline, CDR1 LGHNT and CDR2 FRNRAP. The CDR3 nucleotides are TGTGCTAGTGGTTGGTCCTCTGGGGCCAACGTCCTGACTTTC. It encodes CASGWSSGANVLTF.

The chain combines TRBV7-9 with TRBJ1-2; TRBD1 matches 7 bases. Germline-derived CDR1 and CDR2 are SEHNR and FQNEAQ (reference sequence). The CDR3 consists of 14 residues. Trimming at V came to 7 bases and at J to 3 bases, leaving 8 bases not matched to a gene. The CDR3 DNA reads as TGTGCCAGCACCCCAGGGGGGTTCTACTATGGCTACACCTTC. Amino acid sequence: CASTPGGFYYGYTF.

This chain uses TRBV28 with TRBJ2-7, with 9 nucleotides matching TRBD2. CDR3 length: 15 residues. Germline-derived CDR1 and CDR2 are MDHEN and SYDVKM. V dropped 2 bases and J dropped 2; count of bases not matched to a gene: 4. The CDR3 sequence: CASSLVRGGAYEQYF. CDR3 nucleotide sequence: TGTGCCAGCAGTTTAGTTCGCGGGGGGGCCTACGAGCAGTACTTC. The full variable domain, with the rest looked up from reference TRBV28 and TRBJ2-7, is DVKVTQSSRYLVKRTGEKVFLECVQDMDHENMFWYRQDPGLGLRLIYFSYDVKMKEKGDIPEGYSVSREKKERFSLILESASTNQTSMYLCASSLVRGGAYEQYFGPGTRLTVT.

In nucleotides, the CDR3 is TGTGCCAGCAGCTTGGAACGGTCTAACTATGGCTACACCTTC. The encoded protein is CASSLERSNYGYTF. This chain uses TRBV5-5 with TRBJ1-2, with D uncertain. V lost 0 bases and J 0 bases, leaving 6 bases between the germline ends. Germline CDR1 SGHKS, CDR2 YYEKEE (reference sequence). The CDR3 is 14 amino acids.

This sequence joins TRBV9 and TRBJ1-4; TRBD1 agrees at 7 bases. CDR3 length: 14 amino acids. Germline trimming cut 3 bases from V and 8 bases from J; bases unmatched to any gene: 7. CDR1 is SGDLS and CDR2 is YYNGEE in the germline V gene. CDR3 DNA sequence: TGTGCCAGCAGCGGGGGACAGTCGGTGGAAAAACTGTTTTTT. Residues: CASSGGQSVEKLFF.

The CDR3 loop reads CASSSRAGVHGYTF. CDR3 nucleotide sequence: TGTGCCAGCAGCTCACGGGCGGGAGTGCATGGCTACACCTTC. This rearrangement joins TRBV6-1 to TRBJ1-2, with unresolved D. This CDR3 is built from 14 residues. Germline V lookup: CDR1 MNHNS, CDR2 SASEGT. Deletions cut 6 bases from V and 6 bases from J, with 17 bases between.

This rearrangement joins TRBV19 to TRBJ2-7; TRBD1 agrees at 10 bases. CDR3 size: 15 residues. Trimming at V came to 6 bases and at J to 4 bases, leaving 9 bases not matched to a gene. Germline V gene data show CDR1 as LNHDA and CDR2 as SQIVND (reference sequence). CDR3 protein: CASSPGQGLSYEQYF. For the CDR3, the DNA is TGTGCCAGTAGCCCGGGACAGGGGCTCTCTTACGAGCAGTACTTC.

The V and J genes are TRBV7-9 and TRBJ1-1; D remains ambiguous. Trimming left V 1 base short and J 11 bases short, with 17 bases between. The length of the CDR3 is 14 residues. Germline CDR1 SEHNR, CDR2 FQNEAQ (reference sequence). The chain's CDR3 is CASSLDSYDGEAFF. As DNA, the CDR3 is TGTGCCAGCAGCTTAGATAGTTATGACGGTGAGGCTTTCTTT.